These T cell receptor beta chains were read from a single sample in a study of T cells in Graves' hyperthyroidism and ophthalmopathy. TCRdb re-analysed the multiplex PCR reads in MiXCR, keeping a single row per CDR3 protein. The sample has approximately 270,000 distinct CDR3 sequences, more than 14% seen once. The sample comprised blood. These receptors were obtained from a woman aged 40 to 50 with Graves' hyperthyroidism that later progressed to Graves' ophthalmopathy. The CDR3 runs from the conserved cysteine through the conserved F or W. The D gene is left open where the match is weak. Expanded clones are given a class, and other clones once, few, many or no size at all.

.	many	TRBV12-3/TRBV12-4	TRBJ1-5	CASSFRVIDSNQPQHF	TGTGCCAGCAGTTTTCGGGTCATCGATAGCAATCAGCCCCAGCATTTT
.	many	TRBV2	TRBJ2-7	CASQGRLFYEQYF	TGTGCCAGTCAAGGGCGACTGTTCTACGAGCAGTACTTC
.	few	TRBV18	TRBJ1-1	CASSPQNYGNTEAFF	TGTGCCAGCTCACCACAAAATTATGGAAACACTGAAGCTTTCTTT
.	many	TRBV20-1	TRBJ2-1	CSANGRAYNEQFF	TGCAGTGCTAATGGCAGGGCCTACAATGAGCAGTTCTTC
.	many	TRBV28	TRBJ1-4	CASSLPNNEKLFF	TGTGCCAGCAGTTTACCAAATAATGAAAAACTGTTTTTT
.	many	TRBV11-2	TRBJ2-7	CASSTRDVMPYEQYF	TGTGCCAGCAGCACCAGGGATGTAATGCCCTACGAGCAGTACTTC
.	few	TRBV30	TRBJ1-2	CAWSRGLDGYGYTF	TGTGCCTGGTCCCGGGGACTCGATGGCTATGGCTACACCTTC
.	.	TRBV5-1	TRBJ2-2	CASTNFSPGTGELFF	TGCGCCAGCACTAATTTTTCTCCCGGGACCGGGGAGCTGTTTTTT
.	many	TRBV10-3	TRBJ2-2	CAISENTGELFF	TGTGCCATCAGTGAGAACACCGGGGAGCTGTTTTTT
.	.	TRBV27	TRBJ2-4	CASSSYRTENIQYF	TGTGCCAGCAGCTCCTACCGGACCGAAAACATTCAGTACTTC
.	.	TRBV4-1	TRBJ2-7	CASSHPFTSFEQYF	TGCGCCAGCAGCCATCCTTTCACTAGCTTCGAGCAGTACTTC
TRBD1	many	TRBV28	TRBJ2-7	CASSGTGDGHEQYF	TGTGCCAGCAGTGGGACAGGCGATGGTCACGAGCAGTACTTC
.	many	TRBV27	TRBJ2-3	CASSWVYTDTQYF	TGTGCCAGCAGTTGGGTATACACAGATACGCAGTATTTT
TRBD1	many	TRBV28	TRBJ2-7	CASRKAGQGYEQYF	TGTGCCAGCAGGAAAGCGGGACAGGGGTACGAGCAGTACTTC
.	.	TRBV30	TRBJ1-3	CAWAEVGNTIYF	TGTGCCTGGGCCGAAGTAGGAAACACCATATATTTT
.	many	TRBV2	TRBJ2-2	CASSILDSTGELFF	TGTGCCAGCAGTATCCTGGACAGCACCGGGGAGCTGTTTTTT
.	many	TRBV15	TRBJ1-4	CATSENEKLFF	TGTGCCACCAGCGAGAATGAAAAACTGTTTTTT
TRBD2	.	TRBV10-1	TRBJ2-1	CASSYGLAGAQTYNEQFF	TGCGCCAGCAGTTATGGGCTAGCGGGAGCCCAAACCTACAATGAGCAGTTCTTC
.	many	TRBV4-1	TRBJ2-7	CASSRASEYEQYF	TGCGCCAGCAGCCGGGCCTCAGAATACGAGCAGTACTTC
.	.	TRBV12-3/TRBV12-4	TRBJ1-2	CASSLGGRDYGYTF	TGTGCCAGCAGTTTAGGGGGACGAGACTATGGCTACACCTTC
TRBD1	many	TRBV29-1	TRBJ1-4	CSVAGQEDEKLFF	TGCAGCGTTGCGGGACAGGAGGACGAAAAACTGTTTTTT
TRBD2	many	TRBV5-1	TRBJ2-3	CASSLAGEGDTQYF	TGCGCCAGCAGCTTAGCGGGAGAGGGTGATACGCAGTATTTT
.	few	TRBV5-1	TRBJ2-7	CASSLVSGTPLEQYF	TGCGCCAGCAGCTTGGTCTCGGGGACGCCCCTCGAGCAGTACTTC
TRBD2	.	TRBV28	TRBJ2-5	CASSFDPLAGDQETQYF	TGTGCCAGCAGTTTTGACCCGCTAGCGGGAGATCAAGAGACCCAGTACTTC
.	many	TRBV10-3	TRBJ2-7	CAISPGQGPYEQYF	TGTGCCATTTCCCCTGGGCAGGGCCCTTACGAGCAGTACTTC
TRBD1	many	TRBV10-3	TRBJ2-3	CAISESMGTGFEDTQYF	TGTGCCATCAGTGAGTCGATGGGGACAGGGTTTGAAGATACGCAGTATTTT
.	.	TRBV19	TRBJ1-5	CASSMSRNQPQHF	TGTGCCAGTAGTATGTCACGGAACCAGCCCCAGCATTTT
.	.	TRBV20-1	TRBJ2-5	CSARRQETQYF	TGCAGTGCTAGGCGGCAAGAGACCCAGTACTTC
TRBD1	many	TRBV3-1	TRBJ1-1	CASRGTPGQTMNTEAFF	TGTGCCAGCAGGGGAACCCCGGGACAGACCATGAACACTGAAGCTTTCTTT
.	many	TRBV7-8	TRBJ2-3	CASRNRDHTDTQYF	TGTGCCAGCAGAAACAGGGATCATACAGATACGCAGTATTTT
TRBD1	many	TRBV25-1	TRBJ1-2	CASSESRGLSYGYTF	TGTGCCAGCAGTGAATCAAGGGGGCTTAGCTATGGCTACACCTTC
.	many	TRBV28	TRBJ2-3	CASSPQGGVRGISTDTQYF	TGTGCCAGCAGTCCCCAGGGGGGTGTGAGGGGAATTAGCACAGATACGCAGTATTTT
.	.	TRBV4-1	TRBJ1-1	CASSQDRFERGFMNTEAFF	TGCGCCAGCAGCCAAGATCGATTCGAGAGGGGCTTCATGAACACTGAAGCTTTCTTT
TRBD2	many	TRBV27	TRBJ2-1	CASRLGGNGANEQFF	TGTGCCAGCAGATTGGGGGGGAACGGGGCCAATGAGCAGTTCTTC
.	many	TRBV14	TRBJ2-2	CASALTRTGELFF	TGTGCCAGCGCCCTGACGCGCACCGGGGAGCTGTTTTTT
.	.	TRBV4-1	TRBJ2-7	CASREVATSSYEQYF	TGCGCCAGCAGAGAGGTGGCAACGAGCTCCTACGAGCAGTACTTC
.	.	TRBV28	TRBJ2-3	CASSRIGGGRTDTQYF	TGTGCCAGCAGTCGAATTGGGGGGGGCCGCACAGATACGCAGTATTTT
TRBD1	few	TRBV27	TRBJ2-2	CASSLGQGISGELFF	TGTGCCAGCAGTTTGGGACAGGGGATCTCGGGGGAGCTGTTTTTT
TRBD2	.	TRBV19	TRBJ2-1	CASSSPFGGRSYNEQFF	TGTGCCAGTAGTAGCCCTTTCGGCGGGAGATCCTACAATGAGCAGTTCTTC